This passage covers 32 T cell receptor beta chains from one sample sequenced in a study of OX40 agonist ivuxolimab in advanced cancers. This table comes from immunoSEQ multiplex PCR, and its TCRdb copy is limited to in-frame clones, with some not included. The repertoire holds approximately 45,000 clones, with about 95% as singletons. The material sequenced was CD4+ or CD8+ T cells sorted from blood, taken in a trial of the OX40 agonist ivuxolimab. Receptor source: an adult with an advanced solid tumor such as melanoma, head and neck, liver or kidney cancer.

This chain links TRBV7-3 with TRBJ1-4, with 9 bases identical to TRBD1. Per germline, CDR1 SGHTA and CDR2 FQGTGA. The CDR3 spans 15 residues. The V gene end was trimmed by 5 bases and the J gene end by 8 bases; junction bases not matched to a gene: 9. The CDR3 DNA sequence: TGTGCCAGCAGCCATACAGGGGGCTTGCGGGAAAAACTGTTTTTT. Protein: CASSHTGGLREKLFF.

The V call is TRBV27, the J call TRBJ2-7; 13 positions agree with TRBD2. J lost 6 bases, V lost 3 bases, and 8 bases had no gene match. Per the germline V gene, CDR1 is MNHEY and CDR2 is SMNVEV (reference sequence). The length of the CDR3 is 16 residues. CDR3 nucleotide sequence: TGTGCCAGCAGTTTGCCGGGACTAGCGGGACAGCCCGAGCAGTACTTC. Protein sequence: CASSLPGLAGQPEQYF.

This clone came up once. The chain couples TRBV9 to TRBJ2-1; D not resolved. In germline, CDR1 is SGDLS, CDR2 YYNGEE. The CDR3 is 13 residues long. With 4 bases removed from V and 5 bases from J, the gap between germline ends came to 10 bases. This CDR3 reads CASSPRPDNEQFF. The CDR3 coding sequence is TGTGCCAGCAGCCCCCGACCGGACAATGAGCAGTTCTTC.

Comment on this clone: Other nucleotide sequences in the sample specify the same CDR3. The chain uses TRBV7-2 and TRBJ1-5; D is unresolved. The germline V and J ends were trimmed by 1 base and 0 bases, with 7 bases remaining between them. In germline, CDR1 is SGHTA, CDR2 FQGNSA. This CDR3 has 15 amino acids. The CDR3 nucleotides are TGTGCCAGCAGCTTAGGCAGGTATAGCAATCAGCCCCAGCATTTT. Its translation is CASSLGRYSNQPQHF.

V usage is TRBV9 and J usage is TRBJ2-2; 10 bases fit TRBD2. This CDR3 spans 15 amino acids. Unmatched junction bases numbered 2, after V lost 3 bases and J lost 3 bases. The germline V gene encodes CDR1 SGDLS and CDR2 YYNGEE. The CDR3 is CASSASGSYTGELFF. CDR3 nucleotides: TGTGCCAGCAGCGCTAGCGGGAGTTACACCGGGGAGCTGTTTTTT.

Notes on this clone: Germline is not matched at one junction end, which may reflect a read error. The chain combines TRBV7-7 with TRBJ2-1; 7 bases fit TRBD2. CDR1 SSHAT and CDR2 FNYEAQ come from the germline V gene (reference sequence). The CDR3 contains 17 residues. DNA for the CDR3: TGTGCTAGCAGCCCTGCATGTCCACGGACTAGGGGCAATGAGCAGTTCTTC. This codes for CASSPACPRTRGNEQFF. The variable domain in full, completed from reference TRBV7-7 and TRBJ2-1, reads GAGVSQSPRYKVTKRGQDVTLRCDPISSHATLYWYQQALGQGPEFLTYFNYEAQPDKSGLPSDRFSAERPEGSISTLTIQRTEQRDSAMYRCASSPACPRTRGNEQFFGPGTRLTVL.

V is TRBV19 and J is TRBJ2-7; 7 nucleotides match TRBD1. Looked up from germline, CDR1 is LNHDA and CDR2 is SQIVND (reference sequence). V lost 6 bases, J lost 2 bases, and 10 bases stayed unmatched. This CDR3 region has 15 residues. The CDR3 DNA is TGTGCCAGTAGCGGGACAGTAGATATCACCTACGAGCAGTACTTC. This gives the protein CASSGTVDITYEQYF.

The CDR3 reads CASSLEGGDGNQPQHF. The CDR3 DNA follows: TGTGCCAGCAGCTTGGAAGGGGGCGACGGCAATCAGCCCCAGCATTTT. The V gene is TRBV5-6, the J gene TRBJ1-5, with TRBD1 identical over 7 bases. V gave up 0 bases and J gave up 2 bases; unmatched junction bases: 5. Germline CDR1 and CDR2: SGHDT and YYEEEE. The CDR3 is made up of 16 amino acids.

The V gene is TRBV5-3, the J gene TRBJ2-7; D gene uncertain. TRBV5-3 is flagged as an ORF with uncertain function. Trimming took off 4 bases at V and 3 bases at J, with 8 bases between the two ends. This CDR3 contains 12 residues. In DNA form, the CDR3 reads TGTGCCAGAAGCCGGAACTTCTACGAGCAGTACTTC. It encodes CARSRNFYEQYF.

This chain links TRBV7-3 with TRBJ2-7; D perhaps matches TRBD2 (5 bases). Germline CDR1 and CDR2: SGHTA and FQGTGA. Trimming removed 5 bases at V and 7 bases at J, with 15 bases between. CDR3 length: 13 residues. This chain's CDR3 is CASSRGLASEQYF. CDR3 in DNA: TGTGCCAGCAGCCGCGGACTCGCCTCAGAGCAGTACTTC.

This clone has a handful of counts. This sequence joins TRBV30 and TRBJ1-1, with a possible D match to TRBD1 (5 bases). CDR1 GTSNPN and CDR2 SVGIG come from the germline V gene (reference sequence). Trimming removed 5 bases from V and 4 bases from J, with 8 bases in between. This CDR3 is built from 11 residues. DNA for the CDR3: TGTGCCTGGGGGACCAGCACTGAAGCTTTCTTT. Its translation: CAWGTSTEAFF.

This rearrangement joins TRBV7-2 to TRBJ2-1, with D unresolved. The CDR3 is made up of 12 amino acids. The germline V and J ends were trimmed by 0 bases and 9 bases, with 6 bases remaining between them. The germline V gene encodes CDR1 SGHTA and CDR2 FQGNSA. The CDR3 loop reads CASSLAYSEQFF. CDR3 nucleotide sequence: TGTGCCAGCAGCTTAGCGTATAGTGAGCAGTTCTTC.

This chain connects TRBV6-5 to TRBJ2-5; TRBD1 or TRBD2 may be the D gene (6 bases each). Trimming removed 2 bases from V and 5 bases from J, with 15 bases in between. The CDR3 contains 15 residues. Germline assignment: CDR1 MNHEY and CDR2 SVGAGI. The CDR3 region is CASSYVSGASETQYF. The CDR3 region has the DNA TGTGCCAGCAGTTACGTGTCGGGGGCTTCGGAGACCCAGTACTTC.

The rearrangement uses TRBV27 and TRBJ1-3, with D uncertain. CDR3 length: 15 residues. Germline CDR1 reads MNHEY; CDR2 reads SMNVEV (reference sequence). V gave up 5 bases and J gave up 0 bases, with 11 bases separating them. As DNA, the CDR3 is TGTGCCAGCAGTCTGTCAGGATACTCTGGAAACACCATATATTTT. Protein sequence: CASSLSGYSGNTIYF.

The V gene is TRBV6-6, the J gene TRBJ2-7; the D gene is possibly TRBD2 (5 bases). V dropped 0 bases and J dropped 2 bases, with 8 bases sitting between them. Looked up from germline, CDR1 is MNHNY and CDR2 is SVGAGI (reference sequence). The CDR3 runs to 14 residues. In DNA form, the CDR3 reads TGTGCCAGCAGTTACTCGCTAGCCCCCTACGAGCAGTACTTC. Its translation: CASSYSLAPYEQYF.

The rearrangement joins TRBV19 to TRBJ1-1; possibly TRBD1 for D (6 bases). V shed 5 bases and J shed 0 bases, with 13 bases lying between them. Germline loops: CDR1 LNHDA, CDR2 SQIVND (reference sequence). CDR3 size: 15 residues. The CDR3: CASSADRYMNTEAFF. Written as DNA, the CDR3 is TGTGCCAGTAGTGCAGACAGGTACATGAACACTGAAGCTTTCTTT.

The chain combines TRBV9 with TRBJ2-7, with D maybe TRBD1 (6 bases). The germline gives CDR1 SGDLS, CDR2 YYNGEE. V was trimmed by 2 bases and J by 2 bases, leaving 11 bases between them. This CDR3 has 14 amino acids. CDR3 sequence (DNA): TGTGCCAGCAGCGTTTCAGGGGCTACCTACGAGCAGTACTTC. The encoded protein is CASSVSGATYEQYF.

The chain carries TRBV5-6 and TRBJ1-1; no firm D call. V was clipped by 1 base and J by 1 base, with 5 bases between them. This CDR3 is built from 13 residues. Germline V gene sequence: CDR1 SGHDT, CDR2 YYEEEE. The CDR3 reads CASSLQPNTEAFF. Here the CDR3 DNA reads TGTGCCAGCAGCTTGCAGCCGAACACTGAAGCTTTCTTT.

The chain combines TRBV7-9 with TRBJ2-1; 9 bases match TRBD2. The trim removed 8 bases at V and 8 bases at J, leaving 10 bases unmatched. CDR1 is SEHNR and CDR2 is FQNEAQ in the germline V gene (reference sequence). The CDR3 is made up of 14 amino acids. Here the CDR3 reads CASAGTSPAHEQFF. DNA for the CDR3: TGTGCCAGCGCGGGGACTAGCCCCGCGCATGAGCAGTTCTTC. Supplemented by reference TRBV7-9 and TRBJ2-1, the full variable domain reads DTGVSQNPRHKITKRGQNVTFRCDPISEHNRLYWYRQTLGQGPEFLTYFQNEAQLEKSRLLSDRFSAERPKGSFSTLEIQRTEQGDSAMYLCASAGTSPAHEQFFGPGTRLTVL.

The chain is built from TRBV14 and TRBJ1-1, with D perhaps matching TRBD1 (6 bases). The V gene lost 1 base and the J gene lost 0 bases, with 12 bases spanning the gap. CDR1 SGHDN and CDR2 FVKESK come from the germline V gene. The CDR3 runs to 16 residues. Here the CDR3 DNA reads TGTGCCAGCAGCCAAGCATACGGACAGCTGAACACTGAAGCTTTCTTT. Translating it yields CASSQAYGQLNTEAFF.

To note about this clone: At one end, the junction sequence differs from germline, possibly due to a read error. This rearrangement joins TRBV10-3 to TRBJ2-7; TRBD1 matches at 9 bases. Germline V CDR1 and CDR2: ENHRY, SYGVKD. The CDR3 spans 15 residues. Here the CDR3 DNA reads TGTGCCAGCAGTTTGACAGGGGGTCAATCCTACGAGCAGTACTTC. Amino acids: CASSLTGGQSYEQYF.

This clone was counted a single time. The chain couples TRBV5-4 to TRBJ2-7; D is ambiguous. Germline loops: CDR1 SGHNT, CDR2 YYREEE (reference sequence). V was cut by 4 bases and J by 3 bases, with 5 bases left in between. The CDR3 covers 11 residues. CDR3 in amino acids: CASSRNYEQYF. The CDR3 DNA sequence: TGTGCCAGCAGCCGGAACTACGAGCAGTACTTC.

This sequence joins TRBV29-1 and TRBJ2-7; 9 bases are shared with TRBD2. The CDR3 has 14 amino acids. The V gene's germline CDR1 is SQVTM and CDR2 ANQGSEA. V dropped 7 bases and J dropped 4; count of bases not matched to a gene: 11. The CDR3 DNA reads TGCAGCGCGGTGGCGGGAGGGCCTACATACGAGCAGTACTTC. Its translation: CSAVAGGPTYEQYF.

The rearrangement links TRBV7-6 to TRBJ2-1, with D perhaps being TRBD1 or TRBD2 (5 bases each). The CDR3 is 16 residues long. Germline assignment: CDR1 SGHVS and CDR2 FNYEAQ. Trimming pared 5 bases from V and 5 bases from J, leaving 19 bases between. Here the CDR3 reads CASSPRDHPLHNEQFF. The CDR3 DNA reads as TGTGCCAGCAGCCCCCGGGACCACCCCTTACACAATGAGCAGTTCTTC.

The chain recombines TRBV27 with TRBJ2-3; D ambiguous. The CDR3 sequence is 14 residues long. V lost 2 bases and J 1 base, leaving 7 bases between the germline ends. CDR1 and CDR2 from the germline V gene are MNHEY and SMNVEV (reference sequence). CDR3 in DNA: TGTGCCAGCAGTTTAGGCGGAGGCACAGATACGCAGTATTTT. Protein: CASSLGGGTDTQYF.

The rearrangement links TRBV19 to TRBJ2-1; tentative D call: TRBD2 (6 bases). There are 15 residues in the CDR3. The germline CDR1 and CDR2 sequences are LNHDA and SQIVND (reference sequence). Trimming left V 7 bases short and J 4 bases short, with 17 bases between. CDR3 sequence reads: CASTPGLAPYNEQFF. The CDR3, as DNA: TGTGCCAGTACCCCGGGACTTGCCCCTTACAATGAGCAGTTCTTC.

In the case of this clone: The junction shows a germline mismatch at one end, possibly a read error. V gene TRBV6-6 combines with J gene TRBJ2-7; TRBD1 matches at 10 bases. The CDR3 is 14 amino acids. Germline-derived CDR1 and CDR2 are MNHNY and SVGAGI (reference sequence). CDR3 coding DNA: TGTGCCAGCAGTGAGGGGACAGGGGAGCGTCGAGGGGACTTC. Amino acids: CASSEGTGERRGDF.

The chain combines TRBV7-6 with TRBJ2-1; TRBD2 might be the D (5 bases). Germline assignment: CDR1 SGHVS and CDR2 FNYEAQ. This CDR3 comprises 13 residues. V was clipped by 5 bases and J by 6 bases, with 11 bases between them. The CDR3 protein is CASSPMRVNEQFF. CDR3 in DNA: TGTGCCAGCAGCCCAATGAGGGTCAATGAGCAGTTCTTC. Based on the CDR3 plus reference TRBV7-6 and TRBJ2-1, the full variable domain is GAGVSQSPRYKVTKRGQDVALRCDPISGHVSLYWYRQALGQGPEFLTYFNYEAQQDKSGLPNDRFSAERPEGSISTLTIQRTEQRDSAMYRCASSPMRVNEQFFGPGTRLTVL.

V gene TRBV28 combines with J gene TRBJ2-7, with unresolved D. Germline values: CDR1 MDHEN, CDR2 SYDVKM. This CDR3 is 16 amino acids long. V lost 1 base and J lost 6, with 19 bases in between. CDR3 sequence (DNA): TGTGCCAGCAGTTTATCCCACCGTTCTCCTGTTTTCGAGCAGTACTTC. Amino acids: CASSLSHRSPVFEQYF.

This clone has only a few counts. V and J are TRBV13 and TRBJ2-7, with 12 bases lining up with TRBD2. The V segment lost 4 bases and the J segment 2 bases; nucleotides outside the gene matches: 9. This CDR3 is 17 amino acids long. Germline CDR1 reads PRHDT; CDR2 reads FYEKMQ (reference sequence). The CDR3 spells CASSSSPWTSGTYEQYF. The CDR3 bases are TGTGCCAGCAGCTCCTCGCCTTGGACTAGCGGGACCTACGAGCAGTACTTC. The full variable domain, completed using reference TRBV13 and TRBJ2-7, is AAGVIQSPRHLIKEKRETATLKCYPIPRHDTVYWYQQGPGQDPQFLISFYEKMQSDKGSIPDRFSAQQFSDYHSELNMSSLELGDSALYFCASSSSPWTSGTYEQYFGPGTRLTVT.

The rearrangement links TRBV7-8 to TRBJ2-3, with TRBD2 identical over 7 bases. Germline assignment: CDR1 SGHVS and CDR2 FQNEAQ. The CDR3 totals 18 residues. V dropped 5 bases and J dropped 2; count of bases not matched to a gene: 16. CDR3 loop: CASSPQNGRPFITDTQYF. Here the CDR3 DNA reads TGTGCCAGCAGCCCCCAAAACGGGAGGCCCTTCATCACAGATACGCAGTATTTT.

The genes are TRBV7-6 and TRBJ2-7, with D possibly being TRBD1 (6 bases). The CDR3 is 13 residues long. Germline V gene lookup returns CDR1 SGHVS and CDR2 FNYEAQ. Trimming took 6 bases from V and 4 from J, leaving 13 bases between them. The CDR3 is CASSYSTGYEQYF. CDR3 coding DNA: TGTGCCAGCAGTTACTCGACAGGATACGAGCAGTACTTC.